The 27 T cell receptor beta chains in this list originate from one sample, sequenced in a study of molecular identifiers for immune sequencing clone quantification. TCRdb reprocessed the PCR reads with MiXCR, giving one entry per CDR3 protein. The sample shows 23,000 or so distinct CDR3 sequences, approximately 17% of them seen only once. Sample: naive CD8+ T cells from blood, with Jurkat cell RNA spiked in. Indicated subset: FACS-sorted CD8+CD4-CCR7+CD45RA+ naive T cells. The receptor set was obtained from a human donor in good health. Some libraries in this study had Jurkat cell RNA spiked in.

CDR3 in DNA: TGCAGCGTTGGTGGGTGGACTGAAGCTTTCTTT. Translation gives CSVGGWTEAFF. This chain uses TRBV29-1 with TRBJ1-1, with no clear D. The V gene lost 4 bases and the J gene lost 5 bases, with 8 bases spanning the gap. The CDR3 sequence is 11 residues long. Germline V gene lookup returns CDR1 SQVTM and CDR2 ANQGSEA.

The table lists this clonotype with a few counts. A single base separates this from a much larger clone, so it may be a read error. The chain links TRBV23-1 to TRBJ2-7; 7 bases line up with TRBD2. TRBV23-1 belongs to the ORF category, with a function that is uncertain. With 0 bases clipped from V and 1 base from J, the junction kept 9 bases outside the gene matches. This CDR3 has 17 residues. This chain's CDR3 is CASSQSGRGVKSYEQYF. The CDR3 DNA sequence: TGCGCCAGCAGTCAATCGGGTCGGGGGGTGAAATCCTACGAGCAGTACTTC.

On this clonotype itself: A much larger clonotype is one base distant, so this may be a read error. This CDR3 fails to terminate in the conserved phenylalanine or tryptophan, so it likely reflects a read error. The chain has TRBV7-9 and TRBJ2-2; 9 bases fit TRBD2. V lost 3 bases and J lost 5; bases outside the gene matches: 7. The CDR3 sequence is 16 residues long. The germline gives CDR1 SEHNR, CDR2 FQNEAQ (reference sequence). CDR3 DNA: TGTGCCAGCAGCTTCTCATTAGCGGGAGAGACCGGGGAGCTGTTTCTT. Residues: CASSFSLAGETGELFL.

This clonotype was detected ten times or more. The rearrangement links TRBV7-9 to TRBJ2-6; 8 nucleotides agree with TRBD1. Germline V gives CDR1 SEHNR, CDR2 FQNEAQ (reference sequence). V was pared by 5 bases and J by 4 bases, with 10 bases of the junction left unmatched. The CDR3 consists of 17 residues. DNA for the CDR3: TGTGCCAGCAGCCCAACAGGGGGGATTCCCGGGGCCAACGTCCTGACTTTC. Translation: CASSPTGGIPGANVLTF.

This clonotype appeared many times. The CDR3 DNA reads as TGTGCCAGTAGTATAGAAGACGAGAAACTAGCCAAAAACATTCAGTACTTC. It specifies CASSIEDEKLAKNIQYF. This chain links TRBV19 with TRBJ2-4; D not certain. CDR1 LNHDA and CDR2 SQIVND come from the germline V gene (reference sequence). The length of the CDR3 is 17 residues. The V end lost 0 bases, the J end lost 0 bases, and 12 bases lay between the germline ends.

This clonotype was detected only a few times. A much larger clone differs from this one at a single base, so this may be a read error. This chain links TRBV2 with TRBJ2-3; no reliable D call. The CDR3 sequence is 13 residues long. Germline CDR1 is SNHLY and CDR2 is FYNNEI. CDR3 DNA: TGTGTCAGCAGTGAACCGGGCAACGATACGCAGTATTTT. Its translation is CVSSEPGNDTQYF.

This clonotype was found many times. The J gene is TRBJ1-6, the V gene TRBV7-9, with D possibly matching TRBD1 (6 bases). This CDR3 contains 19 residues. Deletions cut 5 bases from V and 5 bases from J, with 25 bases between. The germline gives CDR1 SEHNR, CDR2 FQNEAQ (reference sequence). The CDR3 reads CASSHVLGHDGEHNSPLHF. The CDR3 DNA reads as TGTGCCAGCAGCCACGTCCTGGGACACGACGGGGAACATAATTCACCCCTCCACTTT.

The rearrangement links TRBV4-1 to TRBJ1-1; D is possibly TRBD1 (6 bases). Between the trimmed V and J ends, which lost 4 bases and 7 bases, there was a span of 16 bases. Per germline, CDR1 MGHRA and CDR2 YSYEKL. The CDR3 sequence is 14 residues long. The DNA for the CDR3 is TGCGCCAGCAGCCTCACAGCGGGGGGCAGTGAAGCTTTCTTT. Amino acid sequence: CASSLTAGGSEAFF.

V usage is TRBV20-1 and J usage is TRBJ1-1, with D unresolved. This CDR3 contains 12 residues. V was pared by 3 bases and J by 6 bases, with 11 bases between. CDR1 and CDR2 (germline): DFQATT, SNEGSKA (reference sequence). The CDR3, as DNA: TGCAGTGCTAGTTTGGTTGCTTCTGAAGCTTTCTTT. It translates to CSASLVASEAFF.

This clonotype has ten or more counts. The chain couples TRBV20-1 to TRBJ2-1; D call uncertain. V was pared by 0 bases and J by 10 bases, with 25 bases between. Germline V gene sequence: CDR1 DFQATT, CDR2 SNEGSKA (reference sequence). CDR3 length equals 17 residues. CDR3 coding DNA: TGCAGTGCTAGAGATTTGGTGGGGTCCCACTCCCTGGACGAGCAGTTCTTC. It yields the protein CSARDLVGSHSLDEQFF.

This clonotype was observed at least ten times. The rearrangement joins TRBV19 to TRBJ2-7, with a weak D call TRBD2 (6 bases). V was cut by 3 bases and J by 3 bases, with 6 bases left in between. In germline, CDR1 is LNHDA, CDR2 SQIVND (reference sequence). The CDR3 is made up of 12 amino acids. The DNA for the CDR3 is TGTGCCAGTAGTATCGGGGGCTACGAGCAGTACTTC. This codes for CASSIGGYEQYF.

Note on this clonotype: A much larger clone is a single base away; this may be a read error. Lacking the conserved final phenylalanine or tryptophan, this CDR3 likely reflects a read error. The chain carries TRBV28 and TRBJ2-7; D is perhaps TRBD1 (6 bases). This CDR3 region has 14 residues. Germline CDR1 MDHEN, CDR2 SYDVKM. Trimming left V 5 bases short and J 2 bases short, with 13 bases between. CDR3 DNA sequence: TGTGCCAGCAGTGTCCTGGGACAAGCCTACGAGCAGTACATC. Translated: CASSVLGQAYEQYI.

This clonotype was counted at least ten times. V gene TRBV6-2 or TRBV6-3 combines with J gene TRBJ1-1; D ambiguous. V dropped 4 bases and J dropped 5 bases, with 5 bases sitting between them. This CDR3 region has 11 residues. CDR1 and CDR2 (germline): MNHEY, SVGEGT. Here the CDR3 reads CASSWGTEAFF. DNA for the CDR3: TGTGCCAGCAGTTGGGGAACTGAAGCTTTCTTT.

The rearrangement uses TRBV3-1 and TRBJ1-1; D uncertain. The CDR3 spans 14 residues. Germline V lookup: CDR1 LGHDT, CDR2 YNNKEL (reference sequence). V dropped 0 bases and J dropped 6 bases, with 11 bases sitting between them. CDR3 in DNA: TGTGCCAGCAGCCAAGATTCCTCGATCCCTGAAGCTTTCTTT. It codes for CASSQDSSIPEAFF.

This clonotype was picked up many times. This chain uses TRBV28 with TRBJ1-1; D gene uncertain. This CDR3 is 11 amino acids long. V was cut by 6 bases and J by 5 bases, with 7 bases left in between. Germline loops: CDR1 MDHEN, CDR2 SYDVKM. CDR3: CASSFGTEAFF. The CDR3 DNA reads TGTGCCAGCAGCTTTGGGACTGAAGCTTTCTTT.

Concerning this clonotype itself: Possible read error: a much larger clone is one base away. The genes are TRBV14 and TRBJ1-1; 7 nucleotides align to TRBD1. The CDR3 is 14 residues long. Looked up from germline, CDR1 is SGHDN and CDR2 is FVKESK. DNA of the CDR3: TGTGCCAGCAGCCTAACGACAGGGATCGCTGAAGCTTCCTTT. Translating it yields CASSLTTGIAEASF.

This clonotype was counted ten times or more. The chain has TRBV27 and TRBJ2-4, with 8 bases aligning to TRBD1. The CDR3 covers 18 residues. Per the germline V gene, CDR1 is MNHEY and CDR2 is SMNVEV (reference sequence). V trimming: 6 bases; J trimming: 0 bases; junction bases outside the gene matches: 13. The CDR3 loop reads CASSLKQGDVQAKNIQYF. The CDR3 nucleotides are TGTGCCAGCAGCCTTAAACAGGGGGATGTCCAAGCCAAAAACATTCAGTACTTC.

This clonotype was detected ten times or more. The CDR3 DNA reads as TGCGCCAGCAGCCAAGGGGTGGGGAACGGGGCCTACAATGAGCAGTTCTTC. Protein sequence: CASSQGVGNGAYNEQFF. The V and J genes are TRBV4-1 and TRBJ2-1; tentative D call: TRBD2 (5 bases). Germline lookup yields CDR1 MGHRA and CDR2 YSYEKL. This CDR3 has 17 amino acids. V dropped 1 base and J dropped 2 bases, with 15 bases sitting between them.

This clonotype was recorded at least ten times. V usage is TRBV25-1 and J usage is TRBJ2-3; D not resolved. This CDR3 has 13 amino acids. Germline V CDR1 and CDR2: MGHDK, SYGVNS. Trimming shortened V by 0 bases and J by 8 bases, and 9 bases separated the two germline ends. The CDR3 sequence is CASSEYYPPTQYF. The CDR3, as DNA: TGTGCCAGCAGTGAATACTATCCCCCTACGCAGTATTTT.

Remarks on this clonotype: This may come from a read error, since a much larger clone is one base off. The CDR3 DNA sequence: TGTGCCAGCATCAACTACCGGGGCTTGGGCACTGAAGCTTTCTTT. Its translation is CASINYRGLGTEAFF. J is TRBJ1-1 and V is TRBV6-2 or TRBV6-3; maybe TRBD1 (5 bases). CDR3 size: 15 residues. Germline V gene data show CDR1 as MNHEY and CDR2 as SVGEGT. V was shortened by 7 bases and J by 4 bases, with 19 bases between the two germline ends.

In this sample, this clonotype turned up many times. J is TRBJ1-5 and V is TRBV19; 7 nucleotides line up with TRBD1. The V segment lost 1 base and the J segment 2 bases; nucleotides outside the gene matches: 2. The germline CDR1 and CDR2 sequences are LNHDA and SQIVND (reference sequence). The CDR3 covers 15 residues. The CDR3 reads CASSIGQGGNQPQHF. CDR3 bases: TGTGCCAGTAGTATAGGCCAGGGGGGCAATCAGCCCCAGCATTTT.

This clonotype occurred many times. The rearrangement joins TRBV19 to TRBJ1-2; D may be TRBD1 (5 bases). Deletions cut 2 bases from V and 4 bases from J, with 14 bases between. The CDR3 length is 15 residues. Germline values: CDR1 LNHDA, CDR2 SQIVND (reference sequence). The CDR3 reads CASSILGLTFYGYTF. CDR3 DNA sequence: TGTGCCAGTAGTATACTGGGACTGACTTTCTATGGCTACACCTTC.

This clonotype was counted ten times or more. The chain carries TRBV7-9 and TRBJ2-4; weak D call: TRBD2 (6 bases). CDR1 is SEHNR, CDR2 FQNEAQ, per germline (reference sequence). This CDR3 has 16 amino acids. Trimming left V 4 bases short and J 0 bases short, with 13 bases between. CDR3 residues: CASSSATGEAKNIQYF. CDR3 in DNA: TGTGCCAGCAGCTCCGCAACGGGGGAAGCCAAAAACATTCAGTACTTC.

This clonotype was recorded once. A single base separates this from a much larger clone, so it may be a read error. V gene TRBV10-2 combines with J gene TRBJ2-3, with 8 bases identical to TRBD2. Germline V lookup: CDR1 WSHSY, CDR2 SAAADI. The CDR3 spans 15 residues. The CDR3 is CASSETSGDTDTRYF. CDR3 nucleotides: TGCGCCAGCAGTGAGACTAGCGGAGACACAGATACGCGGTATTTT.

As to this clonotype: It may be a read error: a sequence one base away is much more abundant. V is TRBV11-2 and J is TRBJ2-7; TRBD2 might be the D (7 bases). Germline assignment: CDR1 SGHAT and CDR2 FQNNGV. The CDR3 is 17 residues long. The CDR3 here is CASNLDTGGEEGYEQYF. CDR3 nucleotides: TGTGCCAGCAACTTAGATACGGGGGGCGAAGAAGGTTACGAGCAGTACTTC.

This clonotype was picked up many times. The rearrangement links TRBV6-6 to TRBJ1-5; maybe TRBD1 (5 bases). This CDR3 has 15 residues. The V gene's germline CDR1 is MNHNY and CDR2 SVGAGI (reference sequence). Trimming stripped 5 bases from V and 5 bases from J, with 16 bases between. In DNA form, the CDR3 reads TGTGCCAGCAGTCCCGGGGACTTTCCTGATCAGCCCCAGCATTTT. Protein: CASSPGDFPDQPQHF.

This clonotype was seen ten or more times. The chain combines TRBV6-5 with TRBJ1-4; tentative D call: TRBD1 (5 bases). The V gene's germline CDR1 is MNHEY and CDR2 SVGAGI. The CDR3 is 14 residues long. Trimming cost V 2 bases and J 7 bases, with 11 bases left between them. The DNA for the CDR3 is TGTGCCAGCAGTTACGGCCAGGGCCTTGAAAAACTGTTTTTT. Protein: CASSYGQGLEKLFF.